This TCR beta chain was recorded in a study of T-cell memory formation after mild COVID-19. The wider study: The study found TCR clusters largely donor specific.

Points from the study as a whole: Later expanders leaned CD4+, whereas clones that contracted between day 15 and 85 were balanced CD4/CD8.

CDR3 length equals 17 residues. J lost 2 bases, V lost 4 bases, and 12 bases had no gene match. Germline V gene data show CDR1 as SGHRS and CDR2 as YFSETQ. Points on this clonotype: The antigen is undetermined.

MiXCR, run by TCRdb on the 5' RACE reads, gives a single entry per CDR3 protein. The data contain some 120,000 distinct CDR3 sequences, about 6% of them singletons. The clonotype was recovered from an adult woman who had mild COVID-19 (a few samples of this study predate the infection). Cell type and time point are not known. The sample taken for sequencing was PBMCs or a T cell subset sorted from them (not recorded which). The chain employs TRBV5-1 and TRBJ2-1, with 7 nucleotides matching TRBD2. The CDR3 is CASSPKDGGGPYNEQFF. The CDR3 nucleotides read TGCGCCAGCAGCCCAAAAGATGGGGGGGGACCCTACAATGAGCAGTTCTTC.